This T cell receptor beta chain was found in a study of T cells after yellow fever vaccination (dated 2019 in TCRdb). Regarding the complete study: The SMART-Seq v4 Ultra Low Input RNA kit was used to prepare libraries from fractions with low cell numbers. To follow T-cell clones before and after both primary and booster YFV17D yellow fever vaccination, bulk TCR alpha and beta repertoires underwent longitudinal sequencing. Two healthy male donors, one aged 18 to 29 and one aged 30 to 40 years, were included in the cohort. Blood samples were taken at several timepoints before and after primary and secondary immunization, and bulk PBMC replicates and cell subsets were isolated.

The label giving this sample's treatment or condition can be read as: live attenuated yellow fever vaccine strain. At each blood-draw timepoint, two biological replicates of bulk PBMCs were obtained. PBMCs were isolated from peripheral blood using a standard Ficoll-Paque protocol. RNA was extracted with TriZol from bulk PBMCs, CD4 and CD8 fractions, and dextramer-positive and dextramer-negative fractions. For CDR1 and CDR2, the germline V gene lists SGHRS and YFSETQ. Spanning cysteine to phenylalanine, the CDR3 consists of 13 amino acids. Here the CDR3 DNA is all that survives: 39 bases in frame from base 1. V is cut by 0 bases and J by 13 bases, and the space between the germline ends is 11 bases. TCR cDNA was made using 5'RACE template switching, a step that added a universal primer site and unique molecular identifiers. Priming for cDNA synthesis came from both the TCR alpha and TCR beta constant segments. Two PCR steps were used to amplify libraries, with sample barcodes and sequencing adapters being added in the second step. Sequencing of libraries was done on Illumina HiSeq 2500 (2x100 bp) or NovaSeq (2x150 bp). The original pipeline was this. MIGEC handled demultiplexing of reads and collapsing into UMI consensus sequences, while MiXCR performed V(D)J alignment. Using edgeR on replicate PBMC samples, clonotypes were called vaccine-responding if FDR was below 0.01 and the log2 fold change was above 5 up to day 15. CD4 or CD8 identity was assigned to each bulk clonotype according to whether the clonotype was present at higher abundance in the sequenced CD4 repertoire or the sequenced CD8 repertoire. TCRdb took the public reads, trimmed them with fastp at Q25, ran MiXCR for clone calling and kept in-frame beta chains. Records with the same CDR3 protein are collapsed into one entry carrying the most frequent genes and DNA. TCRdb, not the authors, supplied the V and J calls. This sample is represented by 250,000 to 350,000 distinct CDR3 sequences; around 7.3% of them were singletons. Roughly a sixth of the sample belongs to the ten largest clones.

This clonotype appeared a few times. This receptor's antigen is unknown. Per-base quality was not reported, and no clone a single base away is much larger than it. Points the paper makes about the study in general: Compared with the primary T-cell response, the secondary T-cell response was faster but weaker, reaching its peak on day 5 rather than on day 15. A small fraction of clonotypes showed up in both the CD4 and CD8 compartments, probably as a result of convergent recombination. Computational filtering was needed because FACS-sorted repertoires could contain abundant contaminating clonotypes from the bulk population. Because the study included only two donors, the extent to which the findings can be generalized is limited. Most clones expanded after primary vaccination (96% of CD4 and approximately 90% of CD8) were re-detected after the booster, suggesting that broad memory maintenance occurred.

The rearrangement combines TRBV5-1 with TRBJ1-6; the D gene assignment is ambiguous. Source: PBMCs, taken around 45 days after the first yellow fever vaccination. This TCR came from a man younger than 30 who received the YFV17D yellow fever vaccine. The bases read TGCGCCAGCAGCTTGGTGTCACGGGCCCCCCTCCACTTT. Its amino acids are CASSLVSRAPLHF.